This T cell receptor (beta chain) was recorded in a study of T cell repertoires in cytomegalovirus infection. About the study: Public TCR beta signatures provided an indication of both CMV infection and a matching HLA type.

Germline CDR1 DFQATT, CDR2 SNEGSKA (reference sequence). CDR3 length: 13 amino acids. V lost 1 base, J lost 6 bases, and 5 bases stayed unmatched. TCRdb re-called the reads with MiXCR, one entry per CDR3 protein. This table holds around 490,000 distinct CDR3 sequences, around a quarter found once. In its sample, this clonotype was seen a few times. The rearrangement uses TRBV20-1 and TRBJ2-7, with TRBD1 matching 8 bases. The clonotype originates from a human donor in good health (CMV status not recorded). Some clones in this sample may be carry-over from other donors' samples. Sequences were obtained from PBMCs. CDR3 region: CSARVAGGSEQYF. DNA for the CDR3: TGCAGTGCTAGAGTGGCAGGGGGCTCCGAGCAGTACTTC.